This T cell receptor (beta chain) was identified in a study of identical twins. TCRdb re-derived calls from the 5' RACE reads in MiXCR, one entry per CDR3 protein. The sample consists of around 650,000 distinct CDR3 sequences, roughly 7.1% of them appearing once. V shed 4 bases, J shed 1 base, and the junction held 14 bases outside the gene matches. Germline V gives CDR1 MGHRA, CDR2 YSYEKL. There are 18 residues in the CDR3. This clonotype has at least ten counts. The sample was also reused in another study, on yellow fever vaccine responses in identical twins.

V gene TRBV4-1 combines with J gene TRBJ2-3; the match to TRBD1 covers 7 bases. The TCR comes from a woman between 18 and 29 years old in good health. The sequenced sample was PBMCs. CDR3 residues: CASSPSKGALLGTDTQYF. The CDR3 bases are TGCGCCAGCAGCCCATCCAAGGGGGCCCTACTAGGCACAGATACGCAGTATTTT.